Given below is one T cell receptor beta chain in context. These data are taken from a study of blood T cell repertoires in COVID-19. In the study overall: Nucleic acid was either cDNA or gDNA, and it came from T cells, B-cell-depleted T cells, or PBMCs.

The CDR3 runs to 14 residues. Germline assignment: CDR1 MGHRA and CDR2 YSYEKL. V lost 2 bases to trimming and J lost 4 bases; unmatched junction nucleotides: 3. In the study's own analysis: Reference gene primer amplification gave nucleated cell count estimates. Method: immunoSEQ multiplex PCR; TCRdb's copy keeps in-frame clones and lacks some. The V and J calls and clone size come from that table; D and trimming were worked out from the DNA. The data contain about 310,000 clones, about nine tenths of them singletons. This receptor was obtained from a man aged 55 to 70 who had recovered from COVID-19. The specimen sequenced was PBMCs or T cells enriched from blood (not recorded which). The J gene is TRBJ2-5, the V gene TRBV4-1; 8 bases line up with TRBD1. CDR3 bases: TGCGCCAGCAGCCAACAGACAGGGGTAGAGACCCAGTACTTC. Translation gives CASSQQTGVETQYF.